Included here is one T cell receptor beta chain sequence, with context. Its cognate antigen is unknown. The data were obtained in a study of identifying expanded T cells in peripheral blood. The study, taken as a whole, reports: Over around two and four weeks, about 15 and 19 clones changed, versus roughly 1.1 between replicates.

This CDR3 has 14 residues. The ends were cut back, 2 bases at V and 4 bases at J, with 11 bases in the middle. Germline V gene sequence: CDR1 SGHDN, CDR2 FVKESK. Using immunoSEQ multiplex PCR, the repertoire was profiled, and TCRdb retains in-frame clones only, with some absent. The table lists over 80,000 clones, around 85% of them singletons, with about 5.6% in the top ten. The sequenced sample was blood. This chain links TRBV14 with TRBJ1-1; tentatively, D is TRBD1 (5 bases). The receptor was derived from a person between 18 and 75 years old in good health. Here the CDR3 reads CASSQQGWATEAFF. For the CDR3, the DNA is TGTGCCAGCAGCCAACAGGGATGGGCCACTGAAGCTTTCTTT.